This T cell receptor (beta chain) came from a study of shared clonotypes between healthy human individuals. Overall study: The composition of the donors was a couple of women and a few men aged 18 to 49.

This CDR3 spans 17 amino acids. With 0 bases clipped from V and 8 bases from J, the junction kept 8 bases outside the gene matches. In germline, CDR1 is SGHVS, CDR2 FQNEAQ. Data came from immunoSEQ multiplex PCR; TCRdb stores just in-frame clones and leaves some out. Among 110,000 or so clones listed, 65% to 75% were seen once. Material: memory CD8+ T cells sorted from blood. Noted subset: CD45RO+ cells pooled with CCR7-negative TemRA cells. The TCR originated in a woman younger than 45 in good health. The chain carries TRBV7-8 and TRBJ2-4; 12 bases are shared with TRBD2. The CDR3 region has the DNA TGTGCCAGCAGCTTAGCGTTCCTAGCGGGAGGGGTACACATTCAGTACTTC. This gives the protein CASSLAFLAGGVHIQYF. Based on the CDR3 plus reference TRBV7-8 and TRBJ2-4, the full variable domain is GAGVSQSPRYKVAKRGQDVALRCDPISGHVSLFWYQQALGQGPEFLTYFQNEAQLDKSGLPSDRFFAERPEGSVSTLKIQRTQQEDSAVYLCASSLAFLAGGVHIQYFGAGTRLSVL.